The clone carrying this TCR beta chain appeared a single time. The sample is drawn from a study of blood T cell repertoires in COVID-19. Study-wide background: Samples of COVID-19 (acute and convalescent) were obtained from the United States, Italy and Spain.

In the authors' workflow: Amplification from reference gene primers served as the basis for estimated nucleated cell counts. Sequencing used immunoSEQ multiplex PCR; TCRdb keeps in-frame clones, though not all of them. V and J calls and clone size come straight from that table; D and trimming were deduced from the DNA. The sample includes some 130,000 clones, roughly 79% seen only once; the top ten take approximately 10%. The V and J ends lost 6 bases and 7 bases, in that order; junction bases with no gene match: 11. The CDR3 loop spans 14 amino acids. Germline V gene lookup returns CDR1 MNHEY and CDR2 SVGAGI.

Sequences were obtained from peripheral blood. The TCR originated in a human donor in a cohort sampled during active COVID-19. The V call is TRBV6-5, the J call TRBJ1-1, with 7 bases aligning to TRBD1. The CDR3 DNA reads as TGTGCCAGCAGCCAGGGGGTCAGGGGGGTTGAAGCTTTCTTT. Its translation: CASSQGVRGVEAFF.